These 20 T cell receptor beta chains were sequenced from one sample in a study of blood T cell repertoires in COVID-19 (TCRdb year 2020). The method was the immunoSEQ multiplex PCR assay. TCRdb took over this immuneACCESS table, retaining in-frame rearrangements with V and J assigned. Such tables are incomplete; in checked studies, under half of the missing clones stem from an unresolved V gene, and the remainder is unexplained. The sample records roughly 180,000 clones, around 85% of which are singletons. Of the sample, around 6% falls within the top ten clones. The sequencing input was PBMCs or T cells enriched from blood (not recorded which). The receptor set was obtained from a woman between 40 and 50 years old with acute COVID-19.

This rearrangement joins TRBV6-5 to TRBJ1-5, with unresolved D. This CDR3 contains 15 residues. The V gene lost 0 bases and the J gene lost 4 bases, with 10 bases spanning the gap. Germline loops: CDR1 MNHEY, CDR2 SVGAGI. CDR3 nucleotides: TGTGCCAGCAGTTACTCGAGGGCAGATAATCAGCCCCAGCATTTT. Protein: CASSYSRADNQPQHF.

Remarks on this clone: At one end the junction does not follow the germline gene, possibly because of a read error. The gene calls are TRBV7-2 and TRBJ2-7, with TRBD2 as a possible D gene (5 bases). The length of the CDR3 is 16 residues. Germline V gene data show CDR1 as SGHTA and CDR2 as FQGNSA. As DNA, the CDR3 is TGTGCCAGCAGTTTAGTATTTAGCGCTAGCTCCTACGAGCAGTACTTC. Translating it yields CASSLVFSASSYEQYF.

The CDR3 loop is CASSPGFRDSYNEQFF. In DNA form, the CDR3 reads TGCGCCAGCAGCCCAGGATTCCGGGACAGCTACAATGAGCAGTTCTTC. The genes are TRBV5-1 and TRBJ2-1; 7 nucleotides agree with TRBD1. Germline-derived CDR1 and CDR2 are SGHRS and YFSETQ. The CDR3 runs to 16 residues. V lost 4 bases to trimming and J lost 3 bases; unmatched junction nucleotides: 10. Drawing the rest from reference TRBV5-1 and TRBJ2-1, the complete variable domain is KAGVTQTPRYLIKTRGQQVTLSCSPISGHRSVSWYQQTPGQGLQFLFEYFSETQRNKGNFPGRFSGRQFSNSRSEMNVSTLELGDSALYLCASSPGFRDSYNEQFFGPGTRLTVL.

In DNA, the CDR3 is TGTGCCAGCAGCCAAGATCCTATCGGTGTTGGTCTCATCTCCTACAATGAGCAGTTCTTC. It codes for CASSQDPIGVGLISYNEQFF. The chain is built from TRBV3-1 (or the pseudogene TRBV3-2) and TRBJ2-1; the D is unclear. V shed 0 bases and J shed 0 bases, with 21 bases lying between them. Germline V CDR1 and CDR2: LGHDT, YNNKEL (reference sequence). The CDR3 contains 20 residues.

CDR3 in DNA: TGTGCCAGCAGACTTAACAATGAGCAGTTCTTC. This gives the protein CASRLNNEQFF. This rearrangement joins TRBV11-2 to TRBJ2-1, with D unclear. The V gene lost 6 bases and the J gene lost 5 bases, with 5 bases spanning the gap. CDR3 length equals 11 residues. Germline lookup yields CDR1 SGHAT and CDR2 FQNNGV.

The gene calls are TRBV7-2 and TRBJ2-7; weak D call: TRBD2 (5 bases). Germline values: CDR1 SGHTA, CDR2 FQGNSA. The V gene lost 1 base and the J gene lost 2 bases, with 9 bases spanning the gap. The CDR3 loop spans 14 amino acids. The CDR3 loop reads CASSLDSVTYEQYF. The CDR3, as DNA: TGTGCCAGCAGCTTAGATAGCGTGACCTACGAGCAGTACTTC.

The chain has TRBV20-1 and TRBJ2-3; 7 nucleotides match TRBD1. This CDR3 region has 13 residues. J lost 7 bases, V lost 3 bases, and 7 bases had no gene match. Germline V gene sequence: CDR1 DFQATT, CDR2 SNEGSKA (reference sequence). The CDR3 nucleotides read TGCAGTGCTAGTACTACAGGGGCAAATACGCAGTATTTT. Residues: CSASTTGANTQYF.

This clone was detected once. The V call is TRBV29-1, the J call TRBJ1-2; D gene unclear. Germline CDR1 SQVTM, CDR2 ANQGSEA. The CDR3 sequence is 14 residues long. With 4 bases removed from V and 0 bases from J, the gap between germline ends came to 12 bases. CDR3 bases: TGCAGCGTTGGGTCCAGTACCTCTAACTATGGCTACACCTTC. Translation: CSVGSSTSNYGYTF.

CDR3 sequence: CASTARTGIPPYF. CDR3 DNA: TGTGCCAGCACGGCTAGGACAGGGATCCCGCCTTACTTC. The chain combines TRBV2 with TRBJ2-5; 8 bases map to TRBD1. Germline V gene sequence: CDR1 SNHLY, CDR2 FYNNEI. The CDR3 extends over 13 amino acids. Trimming cost V 7 bases and J 14 bases; bases outside gene matches: 15.

The rearrangement uses TRBV7-2 and TRBJ2-7; 13 nucleotides align to TRBD2. Trimming at V came to 5 bases and at J to 2 bases, leaving 3 bases not matched to a gene. Germline V lookup: CDR1 SGHTA, CDR2 FQGNSA. CDR3 length: 15 amino acids. The DNA of the CDR3 is TGTGCCAGCAGCACTAGCGGGAGGGCGACCTACGAGCAGTACTTC. Its translation is CASSTSGRATYEQYF.

The chain couples TRBV13 to TRBJ1-1, with TRBD1 matching 8 bases. The CDR3 spans 16 residues. Germline CDR1 PRHDT, CDR2 FYEKMQ (reference sequence). Trimming cost V 4 bases and J 4 bases; bases outside gene matches: 11. The CDR3 here is CASSSDRGIFGTEAFF. The CDR3 DNA is TGTGCCAGCAGCTCCGACAGGGGAATTTTTGGCACTGAAGCTTTCTTT.

The rearrangement links TRBV2 to TRBJ2-1; 10 bases align to TRBD1. Unmatched junction bases numbered 8, after V lost 7 bases and J lost 8 bases. Germline-derived CDR1 and CDR2 are SNHLY and FYNNEI. The CDR3 spans 14 residues. In nucleotides, the CDR3 is TGTGCCAGCATGTGGGACAGGGGATTCGATGAGCAGTTCTTC. This sequence encodes CASMWDRGFDEQFF.

This chain uses TRBV5-5 with TRBJ2-1; 11 bases map to TRBD1. Trimming took 3 bases from V and 8 from J; bases not matched to a gene: 16. Germline-derived CDR1 and CDR2 are SGHKS and YYEKEE (reference sequence). The CDR3 consists of 18 residues. The CDR3 protein is CASSSRPDRGRERDEQFF. The CDR3 region has the DNA TGTGCCAGCAGCTCAAGACCGGACAGGGGGCGCGAAAGGGATGAGCAGTTCTTC.

The chain is built from TRBV24-1 and TRBJ2-7, with TRBD2 matching 7 bases. Germline V CDR1 and CDR2: KGHDR, SFDVKD. After removal of 3 bases from V and 3 bases from J, the junction contained 10 bases not matched to a gene. The CDR3 extends over 16 amino acids. The CDR3 loop is CATSDTLAAKGYEQYV. The DNA of the CDR3 is TGTGCCACCAGTGATACCCTAGCGGCCAAGGGCTACGAGCAGTACGTC.

The chain employs TRBV2 and TRBJ1-5; no clear D. V was pared by 6 bases and J by 0 bases, with 9 bases between. The CDR3 loop spans 14 amino acids. The germline gives CDR1 SNHLY, CDR2 FYNNEI. The CDR3 loop is CASRRDPSNQPQHF. For the CDR3, the DNA is TGTGCCAGCAGGAGGGATCCTAGCAATCAGCCCCAGCATTTT.

The chain employs TRBV28 and TRBJ2-7; 10 bases map to TRBD2. The CDR3 consists of 14 residues. CDR1 is MDHEN, CDR2 SYDVKM, per germline. V lost 5 bases and J lost 4; bases outside the gene matches: 5. The chain's CDR3 is CASSVRAGGYEQYF. The CDR3 nucleotides read TGTGCCAGCAGTGTCCGAGCGGGAGGGTACGAGCAGTACTTC.

The rearrangement links TRBV19 to TRBJ2-3; 8 positions match TRBD2. V lost 8 bases to trimming and J lost 4 bases; unmatched junction nucleotides: 11. The CDR3 is 15 residues long. Germline V gene data show CDR1 as LNHDA and CDR2 as SQIVND (reference sequence). The CDR3 DNA sequence: TGTGCCAGTGGGGTGGGGAGCGGGAGCGCAGATACGCAGTATTTT. It specifies CASGVGSGSADTQYF.

The chain employs TRBV12-5 and TRBJ2-3; the D is unclear. Germline V lookup: CDR1 LGHNT, CDR2 FRNRAP. Trimming stripped 8 bases from V and 2 bases from J, with 8 bases between. The CDR3 extends over 12 amino acids. CDR3 in DNA: TGTGCTAGTTCCGGGTTCACAGATACGCAGTATTTT. Its translation is CASSGFTDTQYF.

The rearrangement links TRBV18 to TRBJ2-1; 10 bases align to TRBD2. Germline CDR1 is KGHSH and CDR2 is LQKENI. There are 15 residues in the CDR3. V lost 2 bases to trimming and J lost 4 bases; unmatched junction nucleotides: 2. As DNA, the CDR3 is TGTGCCAGCTCACCAGGGACTAGCGTTTACAATGAGCAGTTCTTC. Protein product: CASSPGTSVYNEQFF.

The chain is built from TRBV2 and TRBJ2-7, with 10 bases aligning to TRBD2. Germline assignment: CDR1 SNHLY and CDR2 FYNNEI. This CDR3 contains 14 residues. Germline trimming cut 5 bases from V and 3 bases from J; bases unmatched to any gene: 4. CDR3 bases: TGTGCCAGCAGTAGGGTAGCGGGAGGCTACGAGCAGTACTTC. Encoded protein: CASSRVAGGYEQYF.